These 3 T cell receptor beta chains share one sample of origin, sequenced in a study of T and B cells in COVID-19 patients. TRB rearrangements were amplified by multiplex PCR with BIOMED2 TRB-A/B primers. A single record per CDR3 protein comes from TCRdb applying MiXCR to the multiplex PCR reads. Of about 5,100 distinct CDR3 sequences listed, around 27% are singletons. TRB was amplified from about 250-500 ng of blood genomic DNA. The material sequenced was blood. The origin of the receptors is a human donor with active COVID-19.

This clonotype has only a few counts. The CDR3 DNA is TGCGCCAGCAGCTGGGCGGGGGACACAGATACGCAGTATTTT. Translating it yields CASSWAGDTDTQYF. The V and J genes are TRBV5-1 and TRBJ2-3; 7 nucleotides line up with TRBD2. There are 14 residues in the CDR3. Germline trimming cut 3 bases from V and 2 bases from J; bases unmatched to any gene: 3. CDR1 is SGHRS and CDR2 is YFSETQ in the germline V gene.

This clonotype has only a few counts. V gene TRBV7-6 combines with J gene TRBJ1-1; perhaps TRBD1 as D (6 bases). From germline, CDR1 is SGHVS and CDR2 FNYEAQ. Trimming took 5 bases from V and 4 from J, leaving 14 bases between them. This CDR3 has 14 residues. This CDR3 is CASSHGGGVTEAFF. CDR3 nucleotides: TGTGCCAGCAGCCACGGGGGGGGCGTCACTGAAGCTTTCTTT.

This clonotype was observed a handful of times. The V call is TRBV20-1, the J call TRBJ2-1, with a tentative D call TRBD1 (6 bases). Per germline, CDR1 DFQATT and CDR2 SNEGSKA (reference sequence). Between the trimmed V and J ends, which lost 6 bases and 0 bases, there was a span of 15 bases. The CDR3 consists of 15 residues. This CDR3 reads CSARADSSSYNEQFF. As DNA, the CDR3 is TGCAGTGCCCGGGCGGACAGCAGCTCCTACAATGAGCAGTTCTTC.